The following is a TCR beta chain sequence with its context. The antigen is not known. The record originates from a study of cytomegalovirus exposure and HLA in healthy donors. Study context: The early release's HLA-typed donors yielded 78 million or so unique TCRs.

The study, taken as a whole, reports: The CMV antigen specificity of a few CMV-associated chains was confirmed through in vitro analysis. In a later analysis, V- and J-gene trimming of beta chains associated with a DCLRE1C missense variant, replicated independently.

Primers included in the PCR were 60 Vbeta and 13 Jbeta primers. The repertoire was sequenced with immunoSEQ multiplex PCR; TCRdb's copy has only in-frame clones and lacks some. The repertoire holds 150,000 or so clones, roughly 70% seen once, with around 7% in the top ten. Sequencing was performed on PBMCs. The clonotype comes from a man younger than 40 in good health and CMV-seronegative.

The CDR3 nucleotides are TGCGCCAGCAGCTTCAACACAGGGGACTACGAGCAGTACTTC. Translated, it gives CASSFNTGDYEQYF. The chain carries TRBV5-1 and TRBJ2-7; 7 bases line up with TRBD1. Per germline, CDR1 SGHRS and CDR2 YFSETQ. Losses at the gene ends were 2 bases for V and 3 bases for J; bases not matched to a gene: 5. The CDR3 runs 14 residues.